The rows below give T cell receptor beta chains drawn from one sample of a study of cytomegalovirus exposure and HLA in healthy donors. The table came from immunoSEQ multiplex PCR; TCRdb's copy has only in-frame clones and leaves some out. The table includes about 190,000 clones, around 79% detected once. Sequenced input: PBMCs. The receptor source for this set is a woman between 18 and 30 years old in good health and CMV-seronegative. The CDR3 runs from the conserved cysteine through the conserved F or W. D genes are given only for firm matches. Only some rows state a clone size, as once, few, many or a class for expanded clones.

CASSERQGRTNEQYF,15,TRBV2,.,.
CASRIGSHYEQYF,13,TRBV27,.,.
CASSLGDREDQPQHF,15,TRBV5-8,.,TRBD1
CASSLLGRGSGTEKLFF,17,TRBV4-1,.,.
CASSFGPRPEAFF,13,TRBV28,.,.
CASSLRRGTSERRIDTQYF,19,TRBV5-6,.,TRBD2
CASSLTSGSARNEQFF,16,TRBV5-6,.,TRBD2
CASSSRTSGSSYNEQFF,17,TRBV7-3,.,TRBD2
CASSATTGDRYGYTF,15,TRBV28,.,TRBD1
CASNGGSNEQYF,12,TRBV5-1,.,.
CASSPQGDNSPLHF,14,TRBV18,.,TRBD1
CASSRQGRTEAFF,13,TRBV7-2,.,TRBD1
CASSPGGIQPQHF,13,TRBV28,.,TRBD1
CASSRAASTDTQYF,14,TRBV18,once,.
CASRPGQASGTDTQYF,16,TRBV7-3,.,.
CASSQGQGNSPLHF,14,TRBV9,.,TRBD1
CASSLAPGGSGYTF,14,TRBV5-1,.,TRBD1
CASSEVGTANYGYTF,15,TRBV5-8,.,TRBD1
CASSYSSVGRGPQYF,15,TRBV6-5,.,.
CASSTRSSYNEQFF,14,TRBV13,once,.
CSGGHKNTEAFF,12,TRBV29-1,.,.
CASSQGPGQGGYTF,14,TRBV4-2,.,TRBD1
CASKGTAPYNEQFF,14,TRBV9,.,TRBD1
CARKDGIRSNYGYTF,15,TRBV7-5,once,.
CAISEMGQFTDSGANVLTF,19,TRBV10-3,.,TRBD1
CASSLSSLVGNQPQHF,16,TRBV5-8,.,.
CASSQDTSTDTQYF,14,TRBV4-1,.,.
CVTGQSYEQYF,11,TRBV28,.,.
CASSDSNEQFF,11,TRBV11-2,.,.
CASSIGETEAFF,12,TRBV7-9,.,.
CAISPGTATDTQYF,14,TRBV10-3,.,TRBD1
CASSTSGSSYEQYF,14,TRBV7-2,.,TRBD2
CASSEYQGYYGYTF,14,TRBV6-1,.,.
CASSDSPGSNEQFF,14,TRBV6-4,.,.
CASSAETSGRAFSYEQYF,18,TRBV9,few,TRBD2
CASSFNSGRGDGYEQYF,17,TRBV7-9,once,TRBD2
CASNRTPPDSPLHF,14,TRBV7-9,.,.
CASSQDEGGDQPQHF,15,TRBV4-3,.,.
CASSPGGVAGNEQFF,15,TRBV5-6,.,.
CASKARGKGIQYF,13,TRBV10-2,.,.
CASSLASGGYNEQFF,15,TRBV11-3,few,TRBD2
CASSEEGSGANVLTF,15,TRBV6-1,large,.
CASSPPLAGFYEQYF,15,TRBV6-5,.,TRBD2
CASSPSGYRDTQYF,14,TRBV28,.,.
CASDRGTDYQPQHF,14,TRBV28,.,TRBD1
CASSLQVTAGANVLTF,16,TRBV5-1,once,.
CASSLITELAGGQTDTQYF,19,TRBV7-2,.,TRBD2
CASSAAPVNEQFF,13,TRBV6-4,few,.
CASSQTGAISNQPQHF,16,TRBV4-1,.,TRBD1
CASSTATGSGNTIYF,15,TRBV19,.,TRBD1
CASRPGNTEAFF,12,TRBV2,.,.
CASTVAPTDTQYF,13,TRBV11-2,.,.
CASSQDTGQGVGYEQYF,17,TRBV4-3,once,TRBD1
CASSSRDWELFF,12,TRBV7-9,.,.
CASSHRLAGGVGQETQYF,18,TRBV4-1,.,TRBD2
CASSSGQEYYEQYF,14,TRBV5-1,once,TRBD1
CASSFVGQNLNYGYTF,16,TRBV28,.,TRBD1
CASSSSGQGAVEAFF,15,TRBV18,.,TRBD1
CASSAPGQGGYEQYF,15,TRBV28,once,TRBD1
CASSVGLAGKGTEAFF,16,TRBV9,few,.